These 3 T cell receptor beta chains originate from one sample sequenced in a study of Ad26.COV2.S vaccination and SARS-CoV-2 variants. The treatment: around 19 received Ad26.COV2.S at low or high dose, single or two shots; roughly five received placebo; per-sample allocation not given. Collection of the samples took place on day 63 after the first injection of vaccine or placebo. Using immunoSEQ multiplex PCR, the repertoire was profiled, and TCRdb retains in-frame clones only, with some absent. The sample has roughly 390,000 clones, roughly nine tenths seen once. The input for sequencing was peripheral blood, taken in a trial of Ad26.COV2.S vaccine versus placebo. The source of these receptors is a person between 18 and 65 years old who received the Ad26.COV2.S COVID-19 vaccine or a placebo.

CDR3 coding DNA: TGTGCCAGCAGCCCCTGGAGCGGGAGAAGCACCGGGGAGCTGTTTTTT. Translating it yields CASSPWSGRSTGELFF. The chain is built from TRBV11-2 and TRBJ2-2, with 8 bases that match TRBD2. Germline trimming cut 5 bases from V and 4 bases from J; bases unmatched to any gene: 9. This CDR3 has 16 amino acids. Germline V lookup: CDR1 SGHAT, CDR2 FQNNGV.

The chain links TRBV2 to TRBJ1-5; a possible D gene is TRBD1 (5 bases). Germline V gene data show CDR1 as SNHLY and CDR2 as FYNNEI. The CDR3 runs 14 residues. V was pared by 4 bases and J by 4 bases, with 11 bases between. The CDR3 loop is CASSVLRDNQPQHF. The CDR3 DNA follows: TGTGCCAGCAGTGTTCTCAGGGATAATCAGCCCCAGCATTTT.

V is TRBV5-1 and J is TRBJ1-6, with no clear D. V was cut by 4 bases and J by 7 bases, with 15 bases left in between. This CDR3 has 15 amino acids. Looked up from germline, CDR1 is SGHRS and CDR2 is YFSETQ. For the CDR3, the DNA is TGCGCCAGCAGCGTAGGACGTGGGGAAAATTCACCCCTCCACTTT. Translation: CASSVGRGENSPLHF.